The 25 T cell receptor beta chains below come from one sample, sequenced in a study of tissue T cells after allogeneic stem cell transplantation. Sequenced by immunoSEQ multiplex PCR; TCRdb stores in-frame clones only, minus some. The sample lists 2,000 to 2,500 clones, roughly 80% seen once, with 6.2% in the top ten. The material sequenced was ileal tissue, taken at autopsy. The source is a male patient aged 40-70 years with steroid-refractory graft-versus-host disease after an allogeneic stem cell transplant. Some of these T cells may belong to the graft donor.

CDR3 bases: TGTGCCAGCAGCTCGGCGGGGAGCTCCTATAATTCACCCCTCCACTTT. Encoded protein: CASSSAGSSYNSPLHF. The chain has TRBV5-8 and TRBJ1-6; unclear D gene. CDR1 and CDR2 from the germline V gene are SGHTS and YDEGEE. V gave up 3 bases and J gave up 0 bases, with 10 bases separating them. The CDR3 spans 16 residues.

The chain links TRBV4-3 to TRBJ1-2, with D tentatively TRBD1 (5 bases). V was shortened by 4 bases and J by 4 bases, with 16 bases between the two germline ends. The CDR3 sequence is 15 residues long. Germline-derived CDR1 and CDR2 are LGHNA and YSLEER. CDR3 residues: CASSPLTGGGYGYTF. For the CDR3, the DNA is TGCGCCAGCAGCCCCCTGACGGGGGGGGGCTATGGCTACACCTTC.

The chain uses TRBV7-2 and TRBJ1-1; D may be TRBD1 (5 bases). Germline V gene sequence: CDR1 SGHTA, CDR2 FQGNSA. CDR3 length: 14 amino acids. The V end lost 5 bases, the J end lost 2 bases, and 12 bases lay between the germline ends. The CDR3 DNA is TGTGCCAGCAGCCCAGGGTCGGGTAACACTGAAGCTTTCTTT. This encodes CASSPGSGNTEAFF.

This sequence joins TRBV7-6 and TRBJ1-4, with 7 bases matching TRBD1. There are 16 residues in the CDR3. V lost 5 bases to trimming and J lost 8 bases; unmatched junction nucleotides: 14. CDR1 is SGHVS, CDR2 FNYEAQ, per germline. The chain's CDR3 is CASSHLRGTGVEKLFF. In DNA form, the CDR3 reads TGTGCCAGCAGCCACCTCCGGGGCACAGGGGTGGAAAAACTGTTTTTT.

This clone was detected a few times. The same CDR3 can be traced to other DNA sequences in this sample. This chain links TRBV7-9 with TRBJ1-5, with 8 bases identical to TRBD1. The trim removed 5 bases at V and 5 bases at J, leaving 8 bases unmatched. Germline CDR1 is SEHNR and CDR2 is FQNEAQ (reference sequence). The CDR3 is made up of 15 amino acids. CDR3 region: CASSPDRGGHQPQHF. CDR3 in DNA: TGTGCCAGCAGCCCCGACAGGGGAGGGCATCAGCCCCAGCATTTT.

The V and J genes are TRBV18 and TRBJ1-5; D uncertain. The CDR3 is 13 residues long. Germline V lookup: CDR1 KGHSH, CDR2 LQKENI. V gave up 2 bases and J gave up 4 bases, with 6 bases separating them. The CDR3 protein is CASSPAVNQPQHF. CDR3 in DNA: TGTGCCAGCTCACCAGCTGTAAATCAGCCCCAGCATTTT.

This clone has just a few counts. CDR3 nucleotide sequence: TGTGCCAGCAGCTTTGACAGATTATACAATGAGCAGTTCTTC. Translating gives CASSFDRLYNEQFF. This rearrangement joins TRBV7-2 to TRBJ2-1; the D gene is possibly TRBD1 (5 bases). V was trimmed by 3 bases and J by 4 bases, leaving 10 bases between them. This CDR3 has 14 residues. The V gene's germline CDR1 is SGHTA and CDR2 FQGNSA.

By sample fraction, this clone is large. V is TRBV6-1 and J is TRBJ2-7, with a weak D call TRBD1 (6 bases). The germline V gene encodes CDR1 MNHNS and CDR2 SASEGT. There are 15 residues in the CDR3. V was shortened by 0 bases and J by 0 bases, with 9 bases between the two germline ends. CDR3 sequence (DNA): TGTGCCAGCAGTGAAGCGCCGGACAGCTCCTACGAGCAGTACTTC. As protein: CASSEAPDSSYEQYF.

J is TRBJ1-4 and V is TRBV7-8; D is uncertain. Trimming pared 4 bases from V and 7 bases from J, leaving 16 bases between. This CDR3 is 15 amino acids long. Germline CDR1 is SGHVS and CDR2 is FQNEAQ. The CDR3 DNA reads as TGTGCCAGCAGCTCCACCATCGGGTCGGGTGAAAAACTGTTTTTT. Its protein product is CASSSTIGSGEKLFF. The whole variable domain, filled in from reference TRBV7-8 and TRBJ1-4, reads GAGVSQSPRYKVAKRGQDVALRCDPISGHVSLFWYQQALGQGPEFLTYFQNEAQLDKSGLPSDRFFAERPEGSVSTLKIQRTQQEDSAVYLCASSSTIGSGEKLFFGSGTQLSVL.

V is TRBV6-2 or TRBV6-3 and J is TRBJ2-7, with D perhaps assigned TRBD1 or TRBD2 (6 bases each). This CDR3 spans 13 amino acids. Per germline, CDR1 MNHEY and CDR2 SVGEGT. V lost 4 bases and J lost 5, with 12 bases in between. The CDR3 DNA reads TGTGCCAGCAGTTCGAGGGGGGACGACGAGCAGTACTTC. Its translation is CASSSRGDDEQYF.

This clone was detected only once. The J gene is TRBJ1-2, the V gene TRBV12-3 or TRBV12-4, with D possibly TRBD1 on 6 matching bases. Trimming stripped 5 bases from V and 8 bases from J, with 12 bases between. The CDR3 length is 12 residues. CDR3 nucleotide sequence: TGTGCCAGCAGTCCCGGACAGCGCGGCTACACCTTC. It encodes CASSPGQRGYTF.

The chain combines TRBV5-1 with TRBJ2-1; 9 bases are a match to TRBD1. Germline lookup yields CDR1 SGHRS and CDR2 YFSETQ. The junction had 5 bases not matched to a gene; V was cut back by 4 bases and J by 3 bases. The CDR3 extends over 15 amino acids. CDR3 protein: CASSPGTGSYNEQFF. In DNA, the CDR3 is TGCGCCAGCAGCCCCGGGACAGGGAGCTACAATGAGCAGTTCTTC. Variable domain in full (rest from reference TRBV5-1 and TRBJ2-1): KAGVTQTPRYLIKTRGQQVTLSCSPISGHRSVSWYQQTPGQGLQFLFEYFSETQRNKGNFPGRFSGRQFSNSRSEMNVSTLELGDSALYLCASSPGTGSYNEQFFGPGTRLTVL.

The rearrangement links TRBV6-5 to TRBJ1-5; the match to TRBD1 covers 9 bases. CDR3 size: 15 residues. V gave up 6 bases and J gave up 2 bases; unmatched junction bases: 5. Germline V gives CDR1 MNHEY, CDR2 SVGAGI. The DNA of the CDR3 is TGTGCCAGCAGGGGGGGACAGGGTGGCAATCAGCCCCAGCATTTT. Its protein product is CASRGGQGGNQPQHF.

V is TRBV3-1 (or the pseudogene TRBV3-2) and J is TRBJ2-3; D remains ambiguous. The CDR3 is 16 residues long. In germline, CDR1 is LGHDT, CDR2 YNNKEL (reference sequence). The V end was cut by 0 bases, the J end by 0 bases, with 10 bases between. CDR3 nucleotides: TGTGCCAGCAGCCAAGATATAATAGGAAGCACAGATACGCAGTATTTT. Translating gives CASSQDIIGSTDTQYF.

The chain uses TRBV6-2 or TRBV6-3 and TRBJ1-5, with D unclear. The CDR3 loop spans 15 amino acids. Per the germline V gene, CDR1 is MNHEY and CDR2 is SVGEGT. V lost 2 bases and J 4 bases, leaving 12 bases between the germline ends. The CDR3 region has the DNA TGTGCCAGCAGTTACCAGTGGACCGCTAATCAGCCCCAGCATTTT. Protein: CASSYQWTANQPQHF.

This rearrangement joins TRBV3-1 (or the pseudogene TRBV3-2) to TRBJ2-3; no reliable D call. Germline V gene data show CDR1 as LGHDT and CDR2 as YNNKEL (reference sequence). Trimming shortened V by 4 bases and J by 6 bases, and 14 bases separated the two germline ends. This CDR3 is 14 amino acids long. DNA for the CDR3: TGTGCCAGCAGCCCATCTGATGGACCCGATACGCAGTATTTT. Translating gives CASSPSDGPDTQYF.

CDR3 protein: CASSLGLAAYNEQFF. Here the CDR3 DNA reads TGTGCCAGCAGCTTAGGACTAGCGGCCTACAATGAGCAGTTCTTC. This chain connects TRBV7-9 to TRBJ2-1; 9 nucleotides agree with TRBD2. The germline gives CDR1 SEHNR, CDR2 FQNEAQ (reference sequence). V dropped 1 base and J dropped 2; count of bases not matched to a gene: 0. The CDR3 is 15 amino acids.

This clone turned up a few times. V usage is TRBV7-2 and J usage is TRBJ1-2; 12 nucleotides agree with TRBD1. Germline V CDR1 and CDR2: SGHTA, FQGNSA. CDR3 size: 17 residues. V gave up 2 bases and J gave up 4 bases; unmatched junction bases: 8. CDR3 sequence: CASSLSGDRGRIYGYTF. CDR3 sequence (DNA): TGTGCCAGCAGCTTATCGGGGGACAGGGGGCGAATCTATGGCTACACCTTC.

The chain uses TRBV27 and TRBJ2-3; 11 positions match TRBD1. CDR1 is MNHEY, CDR2 SMNVEV, per germline (reference sequence). Trimming at V came to 4 bases and at J to 0 bases, leaving 0 bases not matched to a gene. This CDR3 contains 15 residues. The CDR3 here is CASSWDRGSTDTQYF. In nucleotides, the CDR3 is TGTGCCAGCAGTTGGGACAGGGGGAGCACAGATACGCAGTATTTT.

A few counts support this clone. This rearrangement joins TRBV11-2 to TRBJ1-5; TRBD1 matches 8 bases. The germline CDR1 and CDR2 sequences are SGHAT and FQNNGV. The V and J ends lost 0 bases and 2 bases, in that order; junction bases with no gene match: 6. This CDR3 comprises 17 residues. CDR3 DNA: TGTGCCAGCAGCTTAGATCAGGGGGCGGGAGGCAATCAGCCCCAGCATTTT. Its translation is CASSLDQGAGGNQPQHF.

The rearrangement uses TRBV7-6 and TRBJ2-3, with 9 bases matching TRBD1. V lost 1 base and J lost 0; bases outside the gene matches: 14. This CDR3 is built from 20 residues. Germline loops: CDR1 SGHVS, CDR2 FNYEAQ. The CDR3 sequence is CASSLDPRHHRGPSTDTQYF. The CDR3 DNA reads TGTGCCAGCAGCTTAGATCCCCGCCACCACAGGGGGCCGAGCACAGATACGCAGTATTTT.

The chain combines TRBV12-5 with TRBJ1-6, with 9 bases identical to TRBD1. The germline gives CDR1 LGHNT, CDR2 FRNRAP. After removal of 0 bases from V and 15 bases from J, the junction contained 6 bases not matched to a gene. The CDR3 consists of 14 residues. CDR3 in amino acids: CASGLVRQGGGLHF. The CDR3, as DNA: TGTGCTAGTGGTTTGGTACGACAGGGGGGGGGCCTCCACTTT.

The chain employs TRBV5-1 and TRBJ2-5, with 12 bases that match TRBD1. The trim removed 4 bases at V and 4 bases at J, leaving 8 bases unmatched. This CDR3 contains 16 residues. Germline CDR1 and CDR2: SGHRS and YFSETQ. In DNA, the CDR3 is TGCGCCAGCAGCCCAGGGGACAGGGGGCCAGGAGAGACCCAGTACTTC. Protein: CASSPGDRGPGETQYF.

This clone has a handful of counts. The chain couples TRBV11-2 to TRBJ2-7; the match to TRBD2 covers 8 bases. Looked up from germline, CDR1 is SGHAT and CDR2 is FQNNGV. Trimming cost V 3 bases and J 4 bases; bases outside gene matches: 5. CDR3 length: 14 residues. The CDR3 nucleotides are TGTGCCAGCAGCTTGAATGGCGGGGGGTACGAGCAGTACTTC. It encodes CASSLNGGGYEQYF.

The chain carries TRBV19 and TRBJ1-1; D gene uncertain. V gave up 5 bases and J gave up 1 base, with 11 bases separating them. Germline assignment: CDR1 LNHDA and CDR2 SQIVND (reference sequence). The CDR3 is 14 residues long. CDR3 sequence: CASSFSDANTEAFF. In nucleotides, the CDR3 is TGTGCCAGTAGTTTCTCAGATGCGAACACTGAAGCTTTCTTT.